Shown below are 17 T cell receptor beta chains from a single sample sequenced in a study of T cells in Graves' hyperthyroidism and ophthalmopathy. There were TCR beta CDR3 regions amplified from RNA transcripts. HTBI primers were the set used in a first-round RT-PCR of the TCR CDR3. TCRdb re-derived calls from the multiplex PCR reads in MiXCR, one entry per CDR3 protein. The sample comprises more than 95,000 distinct CDR3 sequences, approximately 48% of which are singletons, and roughly 24% rests with the top ten. What was sequenced was blood. The receptor set was obtained from a man aged 40-49 years with Graves' hyperthyroidism.

This clonotype was seen many times. The chain uses TRBV7-2 and TRBJ1-5, with D maybe TRBD1 (6 bases). The CDR3 has 13 residues. Germline CDR1 reads SGHTA; CDR2 reads FQGNSA. Between the trimmed V and J ends, which lost 7 bases and 7 bases, there was a span of 14 bases. The CDR3 DNA follows: TGTGCCAGCACCCTAGAAGGGGGACAGCCCCAGCATTTT. Encoded protein: CASTLEGGQPQHF.

This clonotype appeared many times. J is TRBJ1-1 and V is TRBV6-1; TRBD1 might be the D (5 bases). CDR1 is MNHNS, CDR2 SASEGT, per germline. Deletions cut 5 bases from V and 1 base from J, with 11 bases between. The CDR3 is 14 amino acids. The CDR3 loop reads CASSYGGTNTEAFF. CDR3 coding DNA: TGTGCCAGCAGTTACGGGGGGACGAACACTGAAGCTTTCTTT.

This clonotype was recorded many times. This rearrangement joins TRBV15 to TRBJ2-7, with D perhaps TRBD1 or TRBD2 (6 bases each). Trimming removed 1 base at V and 2 bases at J, with 12 bases between. The CDR3 is made up of 15 amino acids. The germline gives CDR1 LNHNV, CDR2 YYDKDF (reference sequence). In nucleotides, the CDR3 is TGTGCCACCAGCAGAGGGGTCGGGGGCCCCTACGAGCAGTACTTC. Protein product: CATSRGVGGPYEQYF. Based on the CDR3 plus reference TRBV15 and TRBJ2-7, the full variable domain is DAMVIQNPRYQVTQFGKPVTLSCSQTLNHNVMYWYQQKSSQAPKLLFHYYDKDFNNEADTPDNFQSRRPNTSFCFLDIRSPGLGDTAMYLCATSRGVGGPYEQYFGPGTRLTVT.

This clonotype was seen many times. The rearrangement joins TRBV4-1 to TRBJ2-3; D uncertain. Trimming pared 3 bases from V and 4 bases from J, leaving 14 bases between. The CDR3 runs to 15 residues. Germline CDR1 is MGHRA and CDR2 is YSYEKL. The CDR3 protein is CASSQSDPIADTQYF. For the CDR3, the DNA is TGCGCCAGCAGCCAGTCAGACCCGATCGCAGATACGCAGTATTTT.

This chain connects TRBV7-2 to TRBJ2-2, with 11 nucleotides matching TRBD2. The CDR3 runs 18 residues. V lost 5 bases and J lost 1; bases outside the gene matches: 9. Germline V gene sequence: CDR1 SGHTA, CDR2 FQGNSA. CDR3 residues: CASSQVVSGGENTGELFF. As DNA, the CDR3 is TGTGCCAGCAGCCAAGTCGTTAGCGGGGGGGAGAACACCGGGGAGCTGTTTTTT.

The chain recombines TRBV7-3 with TRBJ2-2, with D possibly TRBD2 on 5 matching bases. CDR3 length equals 14 residues. The V gene's germline CDR1 is SGHTA and CDR2 FQGTGA. Trimming stripped 0 bases from V and 15 bases from J, with 17 bases between. CDR3 loop: CASSLTEGAGVVFF. As DNA, the CDR3 is TGTGCCAGCAGCTTAACTGAGGGCGCAGGAGTGGTGTTTTTT.

Many counts were recorded for this clonotype. This CDR3 reads CASRQGGRNSPLHF. Here the CDR3 DNA reads TGTGCCAGTCGTCAAGGGGGGCGAAATTCACCCCTCCACTTT. The chain couples TRBV19 to TRBJ1-6; possibly TRBD1 for D (6 bases). The CDR3 extends over 14 amino acids. Trimming cost V 8 bases and J 7 bases, with 15 bases left between them. Germline V CDR1 and CDR2: LNHDA, SQIVND (reference sequence).

This clonotype was seen many times. The gene calls are TRBV12-3 or TRBV12-4 and TRBJ2-5; D ambiguous. The CDR3 contains 12 residues. V lost 5 bases, J lost 2 bases, and 6 bases lay in between. CDR3 residues: CASSNRQETQYF. In DNA form, the CDR3 reads TGTGCCAGCAGTAACAGACAAGAGACCCAGTACTTC.

The J gene is TRBJ1-1, the V gene TRBV30, with D unresolved. The V end was cut by 6 bases, the J end by 1 base, with 12 bases between. The germline CDR1 and CDR2 sequences are GTSNPN and SVGIG (reference sequence). The CDR3 loop spans 13 amino acids. CDR3 sequence (DNA): TGTGCCTGCAGCTTTCTGGGGAACACTGAAGCTTTCTTT. As protein: CACSFLGNTEAFF.

This clonotype appeared many times. The CDR3 DNA sequence: TGTGCCAGCAGTTTGGTCATGACAGACACCATTAGGGATTCACCCCTCCACTTT. This encodes CASSLVMTDTIRDSPLHF. The chain couples TRBV12-3 or TRBV12-4 to TRBJ1-6, with a possible D match to TRBD1 (5 bases). The CDR3 totals 18 residues. Trimming shortened V by 3 bases and J by 8 bases, and 23 bases separated the two germline ends.

V and J are TRBV29-1 and TRBJ2-1, with 7 bases fitting TRBD2. Per germline, CDR1 SQVTM and CDR2 ANQGSEA. After removal of 6 bases from V and 2 bases from J, the junction contained 16 bases not matched to a gene. The CDR3 length is 17 residues. DNA for the CDR3: TGCAGCGTGGCCGATCCCTACCTAACTAGCGCCTACAATGAGCAGTTCTTC. It is translated as CSVADPYLTSAYNEQFF.

The chain joins TRBV7-3 to TRBJ2-7, with a possible D match to TRBD1 (6 bases). Germline CDR1 and CDR2: SGHTA and FQGTGA. This CDR3 region has 13 residues. V lost 3 bases, J lost 3 bases, and 9 bases lay in between. CDR3 loop: CASSFSRGYEQYF. In DNA form, the CDR3 reads TGTGCCAGCAGCTTTAGCAGGGGCTACGAGCAGTACTTC. The variable domain in full, completed from reference TRBV7-3 and TRBJ2-7, reads GAGVSQTPSNKVTEKGKYVELRCDPISGHTALYWYRQSLGQGPEFLIYFQGTGAADDSGLPNDRFFAVRPEGSVSTLKIQRTERGDSAVYLCASSFSRGYEQYFGPGTRLTVT.

This clonotype was recorded a few times. The chain has TRBV12-3 or TRBV12-4 and TRBJ1-3; D ambiguous. The CDR3 loop spans 16 amino acids. The V and J ends lost 6 bases and 0 bases respectively, with 15 bases between them. The CDR3 DNA reads TGTGCCAGCAGCCCAACTCAAAGCTTCTCTGGAAACACCATATATTTT. Its translation: CASSPTQSFSGNTIYF.

The chain uses TRBV20-1 and TRBJ2-7, with 7 bases lining up with TRBD1. With V trimmed by 6 bases and J by 0 bases, 11 bases remained unmatched. There are 15 residues in the CDR3. Germline V gene lookup returns CDR1 DFQATT and CDR2 SNEGSKA (reference sequence). CDR3 in amino acids: CSAWSRQGVSYEQYF. In nucleotides, the CDR3 is TGCAGTGCCTGGAGTCGCCAGGGGGTCTCCTACGAGCAGTACTTC.

This clonotype has just a few counts. This chain links TRBV4-3 with TRBJ2-2; TRBD2 matches 11 bases. Germline values: CDR1 LGHNA, CDR2 YSLEER. With V trimmed by 4 bases and J by 11 bases, 9 bases remained unmatched. The CDR3 sequence is 15 residues long. CDR3 region: CASSLILAGVGELFF. In DNA form, the CDR3 reads TGCGCCAGCAGCCTAATACTAGCGGGAGTGGGTGAGCTGTTTTTT.

This chain links TRBV2 with TRBJ1-2, with D perhaps matching TRBD1 (6 bases). Germline values: CDR1 SNHLY, CDR2 FYNNEI. Trimming shortened V by 0 bases and J by 0 bases, and 11 bases separated the two germline ends. The CDR3 is 16 residues long. The DNA of the CDR3 is TGTGCCAGCAGTGAAGCGCGTAGACAGGCTAACTATGGCTACACCTTC. Protein product: CASSEARRQANYGYTF.

This clonotype was counted ten times or more. The chain employs TRBV19 and TRBJ2-2; 13 bases fit TRBD2. This CDR3 is 16 amino acids long. Germline values: CDR1 LNHDA, CDR2 SQIVND (reference sequence). V trimming: 6 bases; J trimming: 6 bases; junction bases outside the gene matches: 7. Written as DNA, the CDR3 is TGTGCCAGTAGCGGACTAGCGGGAGTATTTGCCGGGGAGCTGTTTTTT. Protein: CASSGLAGVFAGELFF.